Below are 4 T cell receptor beta chains sequenced from a single sample in a study of blood T cells in healthy people across ages. A second PCR, run for roughly 6 to 11 cycles, used a sample-barcoded 5' primer plus a J-beta primer mix. Via MiXCR, TCRdb re-called the 5' RACE reads, giving one row per CDR3 protein. The table lists 730,000 or so distinct CDR3 sequences, 40% to 50% of them singletons. Material for sequencing was blood. The receptors were sampled from a man at least 80 years old in good health.

This clonotype has more than one count but fewer than ten. The chain recombines TRBV11-3 with TRBJ2-3; possible D gene TRBD2, 5 bases. The CDR3 contains 13 residues. V was clipped by 1 base and J by 7 bases, with 9 bases between them. Germline CDR1 reads SGHNT; CDR2 reads YENEEA. The CDR3 coding sequence is TGTGCCAGCAGCTTAGCTTCGGGGTATACGCAGTATTTT. This sequence encodes CASSLASGYTQYF.

This chain links TRBV7-8 with TRBJ2-3, with 10 bases that match TRBD1. With V trimmed by 5 bases and J by 10 bases, 3 bases remained unmatched. The CDR3 length is 12 residues. The germline gives CDR1 SGHVS, CDR2 FQNEAQ. The CDR3 reads CASSPGTGAQYF. CDR3 nucleotide sequence: TGTGCCAGCAGCCCGGGGACAGGGGCGCAGTATTTT.

The V call is TRBV11-2, the J call TRBJ2-5, with 13 nucleotides matching TRBD2. The CDR3 is 16 residues long. The V segment lost 3 bases and the J segment 5 bases; nucleotides outside the gene matches: 6. From germline, CDR1 is SGHAT and CDR2 FQNNGV. CDR3 in DNA: TGTGCCAGCAGCTTCGGACTAGCGGGGGTCCCGGAGACCCAGTACTTC. Its protein product is CASSFGLAGVPETQYF.

The table lists this clonotype with a few counts. This chain connects TRBV12-3 or TRBV12-4 to TRBJ2-1, with TRBD2 matching over 12 bases. The trim removed 6 bases at V and 4 bases at J, leaving 4 bases unmatched. CDR3 length: 15 residues. The CDR3 DNA reads as TGTGCCAGCAGGTCGACTAGCGGGAGTTACAATGAGCAGTTCTTC. It yields the protein CASRSTSGSYNEQFF.